The present entry profiles one TCR beta chain with its context. Its matching antigen is unknown. The QIAseq Immune Repertoire TCR panel built the libraries from about 14 ng of total RNA. MiXCR, applied by TCRdb to the reads, yields one record per CDR3 protein. The sample contains around 170 distinct CDR3 sequences, about a fifth of which appear only once. Between the trimmed V and J ends, which lost 5 bases and 9 bases, there was a span of 14 bases. Germline CDR1 MNHEY, CDR2 SMNVEV (reference sequence). The CDR3 loop spans 13 amino acids. The data belong to a study of circulating CD8 cells and anti-PD-1 response in melanoma. Study results and limitations: Published repertoire comparisons used only baseline and M1 samples. PD-1 and DPOS subsets showed similar, higher clonality than DNEG. Tumor reactivity was tested by peptide assays on expanded sorted subsets.

Sorting of live CD3+CD8+TCRalphabeta+ cells by PD-1 and/or TIGIT gave four subsets. The V call is TRBV27, the J call TRBJ1-5; D unresolved. This clonotype was obtained from a human donor with melanoma. Specimen: CD8+ T cells from PBMCs, collected at baseline or after one month of anti-PD-1 therapy (not recorded which). The CDR3 sequence is CASSPLSTGPQHF. The CDR3 nucleotides read TGTGCCAGCAGTCCGCTCAGTACCGGGCCCCAGCATTTT.